The clone carrying this T cell receptor (beta chain) was seen just once. Its specificity is not known. This specimen comes from a study of cytomegalovirus exposure and HLA in healthy donors. General study findings and limits: Immune exposure information comprised only CMV serostatus.

Both 60 Vbeta primers and 13 Jbeta primers went into the PCR. The method was immunoSEQ multiplex PCR; TCRdb's version includes in-frame clones alone and lacks a portion of them. This table holds tens of thousands of clones, more than 60% found once. In germline, CDR1 is SGDLS, CDR2 YYNGEE. The V gene lost 2 bases and the J gene lost 4 bases, with 15 bases spanning the gap. The CDR3 runs 15 residues. The source material was PBMCs. The J gene is TRBJ2-5, the V gene TRBV9, with D maybe TRBD2 (5 bases). The receptor's source is a man aged 50-59 years in good health and CMV-seropositive. The DNA of the CDR3 is TGTGCCAGCAGCGTTTCCCCGAGGGTGGGAGAGACCCAGTACTTC. Protein: CASSVSPRVGETQYF. Combining the CDR3 with reference TRBV9 and TRBJ2-5 gives the whole variable domain DSGVTQTPKHLITATGQRVTLRCSPRSGDLSVYWYQQSLDQGLQFLIQYYNGEERAKGNILERFSAQQFPDLHSELNLSSLELGDSALYFCASSVSPRVGETQYFGPGTRLLVL.